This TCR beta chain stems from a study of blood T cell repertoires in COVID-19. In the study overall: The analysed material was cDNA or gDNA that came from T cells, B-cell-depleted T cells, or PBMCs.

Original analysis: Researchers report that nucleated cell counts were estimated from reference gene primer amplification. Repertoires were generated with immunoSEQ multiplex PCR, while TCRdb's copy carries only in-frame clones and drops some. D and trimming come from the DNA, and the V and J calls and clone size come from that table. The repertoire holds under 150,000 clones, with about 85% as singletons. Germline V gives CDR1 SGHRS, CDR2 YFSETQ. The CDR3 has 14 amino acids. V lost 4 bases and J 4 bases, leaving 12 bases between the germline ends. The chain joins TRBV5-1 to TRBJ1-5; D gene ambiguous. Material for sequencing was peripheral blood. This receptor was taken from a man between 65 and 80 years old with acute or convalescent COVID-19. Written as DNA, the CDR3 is TGCGCCAGCAGCGAGGACGGGATAAATCAGCCCCAGCATTTT. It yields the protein CASSEDGINQPQHF.